This T cell receptor (beta chain) was sequenced during a study of post-analysis software for immune sequencing data. Unique molecular identifiers tagged the TCR beta cDNA libraries. MiXCR, run by TCRdb on the PCR reads, gives a single entry per CDR3 protein. This table holds some 690,000 distinct CDR3 sequences, around 60% found once. The sequence came from a girl between 2 and 10 years old with multiple sclerosis. Material for sequencing was blood.

Written as DNA, the CDR3 is TGTGCCAGTAGTATGCAGTCAGATACGCAGTATTTT. Protein sequence: CASSMQSDTQYF. The gene calls are TRBV19 and TRBJ2-3; no firm D call. Per germline, CDR1 LNHDA and CDR2 SQIVND (reference sequence). This CDR3 region has 12 residues. The ends were cut back, 3 bases at V and 4 bases at J, with 5 bases in the middle.